This T cell receptor (beta chain) was identified in a study of cytomegalovirus exposure and HLA in healthy donors. Use of 60 Vbeta and 13 Jbeta primers characterized the PCR. The method was immunoSEQ multiplex PCR; TCRdb's version includes in-frame clones alone and lacks a portion of them. The specimen's table records approximately 58,000 clones. CDR3 length equals 14 residues. The V gene's germline CDR1 is SGHNT and CDR2 YYREEE (reference sequence). V was shortened by 0 bases and J by 3 bases, with 9 bases between the two germline ends. The TCR was taken from a man in his thirties or forties in good health and CMV-seropositive. Sequenced input: PBMCs. The chain carries TRBV5-4 and TRBJ1-2; D gene ambiguous. CDR3 amino acids: CASSLVSADYGYTF. CDR3 nucleotides: TGTGCCAGCAGCTTGGTATCGGCGGACTATGGCTACACCTTC.